These 9 T cell receptor beta chains share one sample of origin, sequenced in a study of identical twins. Using its own MiXCR run on the 5' RACE reads, TCRdb lists one record per CDR3 protein. The data contain hundreds of thousands of distinct CDR3 sequences, 15% to 20% of them singletons. These data were likewise used in another study, on T cells expressing NK-cell markers.

Sequencing was done on a sample of PBMCs. The receptors stem from a woman aged 18-29 years in good health.

This clonotype was counted at least ten times. The chain carries TRBV27 and TRBJ2-1; D ambiguous. The germline CDR1 and CDR2 sequences are MNHEY and SMNVEV (reference sequence). The V gene lost 2 bases and the J gene lost 1 base, with 9 bases spanning the gap. This CDR3 is 15 amino acids long. The CDR3 spells CASSLDVFSYNEQFF. The DNA of the CDR3 is TGTGCCAGCAGTTTAGACGTTTTTTCCTACAATGAGCAGTTCTTC.

This clonotype showed up many times. The CDR3 loop is CATRLAGGFSSYNEQFF. Written as DNA, the CDR3 is TGTGCCACCCGACTAGCGGGGGGCTTTAGCTCCTACAATGAGCAGTTCTTC. The chain combines TRBV12-3 or TRBV12-4 with TRBJ2-1; 13 bases map to TRBD2. The CDR3 runs to 17 residues. The trim removed 10 bases at V and 0 bases at J, leaving 9 bases unmatched.

V gene TRBV12-3 or TRBV12-4 combines with J gene TRBJ1-3, with a weak D call TRBD1 (6 bases). CDR3 size: 14 residues. Deletions cut 7 bases from V and 7 bases from J, with 17 bases between. CDR3 in amino acids: CASNTGNIRNTIYF. The CDR3 DNA sequence: TGTGCCAGCAATACAGGGAATATCAGGAACACCATATATTTT.

This clonotype was counted only a few times. The rearrangement uses TRBV5-1 and TRBJ2-1, with TRBD2 matching 14 bases. This CDR3 is built from 19 residues. Germline V lookup: CDR1 SGHRS, CDR2 YFSETQ. The ends lost 4 bases at V and 1 base at J; junction bases unmatched: 10. The CDR3 here is CASSPLGLAGERSYNEQFF. Here the CDR3 DNA reads TGCGCCAGCAGCCCCTTGGGACTAGCGGGAGAACGATCCTACAATGAGCAGTTCTTC.

The rearrangement links TRBV3-1 to TRBJ2-5; 8 bases agree with TRBD2. From germline, CDR1 is LGHDT and CDR2 YNNKEL (reference sequence). CDR3 length: 17 amino acids. V lost 1 base and J lost 6; bases outside the gene matches: 13. The CDR3, as DNA: TGTGCCAGCAGCCAAGCTGGGGGACAAGCGGGGGCGAAGACCCAGTACTTC. Its translation: CASSQAGGQAGAKTQYF.

The V gene is TRBV5-1, the J gene TRBJ2-7; 14 bases fit TRBD2. The germline gives CDR1 SGHRS, CDR2 YFSETQ. V dropped 4 bases and J dropped 2; count of bases not matched to a gene: 11. The length of the CDR3 is 18 residues. CDR3 nucleotides: TGCGCCAGCAGCAAGGCGGGACTAGCGGGGGTCGGTACCTACGAGCAGTACTTC. Amino acid sequence: CASSKAGLAGVGTYEQYF.

The rearrangement uses TRBV12-3 or TRBV12-4 and TRBJ2-2; D call uncertain. The length of the CDR3 is 16 residues. V was trimmed by 6 bases and J by 2 bases, leaving 16 bases between them. CDR3 sequence (DNA): TGTGCCAGCAGCCCCGTTAATTCGCCCAACACCGGGGAGCTGTTTTTT. As protein: CASSPVNSPNTGELFF.

J is TRBJ2-7 and V is TRBV2; D gene uncertain. The CDR3 totals 13 residues. Germline CDR1 reads SNHLY; CDR2 reads FYNNEI. V was cut by 6 bases and J by 2 bases, with 11 bases left in between. The DNA of the CDR3 is TGTGCCAGCAGGGGCCCCTCGGCCTACGAGCAGTACTTC. Its protein is CASRGPSAYEQYF.

The chain links TRBV7-2 to TRBJ2-5; TRBD2 aligns across 12 bases. Losses at the gene ends were 5 bases for V and 3 bases for J; bases not matched to a gene: 4. The V gene's germline CDR1 is SGHTA and CDR2 FQGNSA. The CDR3 covers 15 residues. For the CDR3, the DNA is TGTGCCAGCAGCCCTCGGACTAGCGGGGAAGAGACCCAGTACTTC. This sequence encodes CASSPRTSGEETQYF.